Detailed here is one TCR beta chain. Antigen: not known. These data originate in a study of blood T cells in healthy people across ages. Study-wide points: The study found more naive CD4+ cells and higher diversity in long-lived than aged donors. While age rose, TCR beta diversity per million T cells dropped in a roughly linear way.

Primed by a sample-barcoded 5' primer and a J-beta primer mix, a second PCR proceeded for 7 to 11 cycles. TCRdb independently ran MiXCR on the 5' RACE reads; one entry per CDR3 protein. The sample records more than 900,000 distinct CDR3 sequences, just under 30% being singletons. The V gene lost 2 bases and the J gene lost 1 base, with 17 bases spanning the gap. Germline V CDR1 and CDR2: SEHNR, FQNEAQ (reference sequence). The CDR3 extends over 17 amino acids. The authors isolated at least 6.5 million PBMCs per sample. These data are also associated with another study on T cells of mothers and their children. This second report adds: Unrelated pairs and related pairs have their TCR recombination output shaped similarly by thymic selection.

The chain links TRBV7-9 to TRBJ1-1; D gene unclear. The origin of this receptor is a woman in her thirties or forties in good health. The sequenced sample was blood. CDR3 nucleotide sequence: TGTGCCAGCAGCTTACGGCGTCAGAGAAGACCGAACACTGAAGCTTTCTTT. It translates to CASSLRRQRRPNTEAFF.